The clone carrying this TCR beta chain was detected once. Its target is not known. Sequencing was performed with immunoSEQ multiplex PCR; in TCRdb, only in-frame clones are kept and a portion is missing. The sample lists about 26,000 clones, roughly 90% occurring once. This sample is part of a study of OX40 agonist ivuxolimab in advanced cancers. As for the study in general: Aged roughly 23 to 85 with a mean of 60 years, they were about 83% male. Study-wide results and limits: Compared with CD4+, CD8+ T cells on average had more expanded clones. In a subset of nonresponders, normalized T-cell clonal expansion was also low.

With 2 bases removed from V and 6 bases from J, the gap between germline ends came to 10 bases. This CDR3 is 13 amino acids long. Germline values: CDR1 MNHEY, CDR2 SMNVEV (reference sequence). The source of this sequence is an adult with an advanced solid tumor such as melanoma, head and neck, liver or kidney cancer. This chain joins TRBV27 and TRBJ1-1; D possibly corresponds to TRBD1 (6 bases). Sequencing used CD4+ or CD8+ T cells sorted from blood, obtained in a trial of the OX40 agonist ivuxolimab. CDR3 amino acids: CASSLRTASEAFF. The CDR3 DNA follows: TGTGCCAGCAGTTTACGGACAGCGTCTGAAGCTTTCTTT.